The clone carrying this T cell receptor beta chain showed up many times. The antigen is undetermined. The data originate from a study of CD8+CD57+ T cells in acquired aplastic anemia. Study overall: Sorted CD4+ plus CD8+ cells gave DNA averaging around 3.2 ug. In CD4+ cells, healthy donors produced an average of roughly 11 million reads. Study-level results: No significant difference in CD8+ Simpson's diversity was found between patients and controls. There were some 30 CD8+ CDR3 sequences that occurred in both patients and controls.

Genomic DNA, the template, was used for profiling of the TCR beta VDJ and CDR3. In TCRdb, the reads were re-called with MiXCR into one record per CDR3 protein. The data contain about 190,000 distinct CDR3 sequences, around half of them singletons. V lost 2 bases and J lost 4, with 6 bases in between. This CDR3 comprises 14 residues. The germline CDR1 and CDR2 sequences are SGHVS and FQNEAQ. This chain links TRBV7-8 with TRBJ1-6; the D gene is possibly TRBD1 (5 bases). The sequenced material came from sorted CD4+, CD8+, or CD8+CD57+ T cells (not recorded which) from PBMCs. This clonotype was obtained from a human donor in good health, serving as a control. CDR3 in amino acids: CASSLKGYNSPLHF. DNA of the CDR3: TGTGCCAGCAGCTTAAAGGGGTATAATTCACCCCTCCACTTT.